This T cell receptor (beta chain) comes out of a study of control samples from healthy donors and cancer patients. Method: immunoSEQ multiplex PCR; TCRdb's copy keeps in-frame clones and lacks some. The table shows about 74,000 clones, with roughly 84% occurring only once. This CDR3 region has 14 residues. V was pared by 1 base and J by 3 bases, with 10 bases between. The germline V gene has CDR1 SEHNR and CDR2 FQNEAQ (reference sequence). The specimen sequenced was blood. The chain combines TRBV7-9 with TRBJ2-7, with D tentatively TRBD1 (6 bases). This TCR came from a woman in her 50s in good health. CDR3 DNA sequence: TGTGCCAGCAGCTTAGGAGGGGGTAGCTACGAGCAGTACTTC. Translating it yields CASSLGGGSYEQYF.